Listed here are 20 T cell receptor beta chains from one sample, sequenced in a study of T cell responses to AZD1222 COVID-19 vaccine. Assay used: immunoSEQ multiplex PCR; TCRdb lists only in-frame clones, some missing. The table shows 85,000 to 130,000 clones, with roughly 86% occurring only once. This material consisted of peripheral blood, taken 28 days after the second dose of the MenACWY control vaccine. All receptors derive from an adult who received the MenACWY meningococcal vaccine as a control.

The chain couples TRBV5-8 to TRBJ2-4, with D possibly TRBD1 on 6 matching bases. V lost 0 bases to trimming and J lost 6 bases, with 10 bases between them. The V gene's germline CDR1 is SGHTS and CDR2 YDEGEE. The CDR3 runs to 14 residues. The CDR3 nucleotides are TGTGCCAGCAGCTTGGGGACAGACTTAAACATTCAGTACTTC. Translation: CASSLGTDLNIQYF.

The gene calls are TRBV23-1 and TRBJ2-7; 7 nucleotides line up with TRBD1. TRBV23-1 is designated an ORF whose function remains uncertain. The CDR3 consists of 13 residues. J gave up 2 bases and V 8 bases, and 6 bases lay outside the gene matches. The CDR3 nucleotides read TGCGCCAGCCTCCATCAGGGGGCCTACGAGCAGTACTTC. It codes for CASLHQGAYEQYF.

The chain employs TRBV12-5 and TRBJ2-1, with unresolved D. Germline lookup yields CDR1 LGHNT and CDR2 FRNRAP. The V end lost 0 bases, the J end lost 7 bases, and 4 bases lay between the germline ends. The CDR3 sequence is 12 residues long. For the CDR3, the DNA is TGTGCTAGTGGTTTGGTAGGAAATGAGCAGTTCTTC. Translating it yields CASGLVGNEQFF.

The V gene is TRBV7-3, the J gene TRBJ2-1; D ambiguous. This CDR3 has 15 residues. V lost 2 bases and J 0 bases, leaving 8 bases between the germline ends. The germline CDR1 and CDR2 sequences are SGHTA and FQGTGA. CDR3 sequence reads: CASSLRPDSYNEQFF. The CDR3 DNA sequence: TGTGCCAGCAGCTTACGGCCGGACTCCTACAATGAGCAGTTCTTC.

This chain connects TRBV28 to TRBJ1-5, with 8 bases aligning to TRBD1. V lost 2 bases to trimming and J lost 7 bases; unmatched junction nucleotides: 7. This CDR3 spans 15 amino acids. Germline CDR1 reads MDHEN; CDR2 reads SYDVKM. DNA of the CDR3: TGTGCCAGCAGTTTACCCCAGGGGGCGAGGCAGCCCCAGCATTTT. Its protein is CASSLPQGARQPQHF.

This clone was counted only a few times. J is TRBJ1-3 and V is TRBV19; a weak D match, TRBD1 (5 bases). Germline V gene data show CDR1 as LNHDA and CDR2 as SQIVND (reference sequence). V was shortened by 3 bases and J by 0 bases, with 12 bases between the two germline ends. This CDR3 has 16 amino acids. DNA of the CDR3: TGTGCCAGTAGTATCAAGGGGATGAGCTCTGGAAACACCATATATTTT. Encoded protein: CASSIKGMSSGNTIYF.

This chain uses TRBV7-9 with TRBJ1-2; 9 bases match TRBD1. V trimming: 8 bases; J trimming: 4 bases; junction bases outside the gene matches: 8. Germline V gene data show CDR1 as SEHNR and CDR2 as FQNEAQ (reference sequence). This CDR3 is built from 14 residues. CDR3 loop: CASRSVGQGYGYTF. In nucleotides, the CDR3 is TGTGCCAGCCGCTCGGTGGGACAGGGCTATGGCTACACCTTC.

V and J are TRBV2 and TRBJ1-6; 9 nucleotides agree with TRBD1. V was pared by 7 bases and J by 10 bases, with 8 bases of the junction left unmatched. Germline V gene sequence: CDR1 SNHLY, CDR2 FYNNEI. The CDR3 covers 14 residues. The CDR3 spells CASTPGQGYSPLHF. The CDR3 nucleotides read TGTGCCAGCACCCCGGGACAGGGCTACTCACCCCTCCACTTT.

The rearrangement uses TRBV11-2 and TRBJ2-2; 8 positions agree with TRBD1. Losses at the gene ends were 2 bases for V and 6 bases for J; bases not matched to a gene: 14. The CDR3 consists of 18 residues. Germline V lookup: CDR1 SGHAT, CDR2 FQNNGV. DNA for the CDR3: TGTGCCAGCAGCTTACCGCTACAGGGGGTCGTTCGCGCCGGGGAGCTGTTTTTT. Encoded protein: CASSLPLQGVVRAGELFF.

This clone was picked up a small number of times. The chain joins TRBV19 to TRBJ1-5; D may be TRBD1 (5 bases). Germline CDR1 is LNHDA and CDR2 is SQIVND (reference sequence). V lost 7 bases and J 5 bases, leaving 18 bases between the germline ends. The CDR3 covers 15 residues. This CDR3 is CASMDQAGSYQPQHF. The CDR3 DNA reads TGTGCCAGTATGGATCAAGCAGGGTCGTATCAGCCCCAGCATTTT.

This clone has just one count. The chain combines TRBV19 with TRBJ2-3; 7 nucleotides line up with TRBD1. This CDR3 contains 14 residues. The ends lost 7 bases at V and 3 bases at J; junction bases unmatched: 7. Germline CDR1 is LNHDA and CDR2 is SQIVND (reference sequence). Here the CDR3 reads CASTPTGSTDTQYF. In DNA, the CDR3 is TGTGCCAGTACCCCGACAGGGTCGACAGATACGCAGTATTTT.

CDR3 nucleotide sequence: TGTGCCAGCAGCCAGAGGGCTCCGGGACAGAGAGGTTCACCCCTCCACTTT. Amino acids: CASSQRAPGQRGSPLHF. The rearrangement uses TRBV4-2 and TRBJ1-6; 7 bases map to TRBD1. CDR3 size: 17 residues. In germline, CDR1 is LGHNA, CDR2 YNFKEQ. The V and J ends lost 3 bases and 9 bases, in that order; junction bases with no gene match: 14.

The genes are TRBV12-3 or TRBV12-4 and TRBJ1-2; tentatively, D is TRBD1 (6 bases). The ends were cut back, 7 bases at V and 8 bases at J, with 17 bases in the middle. The CDR3 runs 13 residues. CDR3 region: CASTKTGPWGYTF. The CDR3 DNA follows: TGTGCCAGCACCAAGACAGGCCCCTGGGGCTACACCTTC.

The CDR3 DNA reads TGTGCCATCAGTGAAGGAGACAGGGGCCCCAATCAGCCCCAGCATTTT. Residues: CAISEGDRGPNQPQHF. The chain joins TRBV10-3 to TRBJ1-5; 8 nucleotides agree with TRBD1. The V gene's germline CDR1 is ENHRY and CDR2 SYGVKD. The CDR3 totals 16 residues. With V trimmed by 3 bases and J by 3 bases, 7 bases remained unmatched.

CDR3 in amino acids: CASSLSRNEQFF. The CDR3 DNA is TGCGCCAGCAGCTTGTCCCGCAATGAGCAGTTCTTC. J is TRBJ2-1 and V is TRBV5-1; no clear D gene. The germline gives CDR1 SGHRS, CDR2 YFSETQ. The CDR3 extends over 12 amino acids. Between the trimmed V and J ends, which lost 1 base and 6 bases, there was a span of 5 bases. Drawing the rest from reference TRBV5-1 and TRBJ2-1, the complete variable domain is KAGVTQTPRYLIKTRGQQVTLSCSPISGHRSVSWYQQTPGQGLQFLFEYFSETQRNKGNFPGRFSGRQFSNSRSEMNVSTLELGDSALYLCASSLSRNEQFFGPGTRLTVL.

The J gene is TRBJ1-5, the V gene TRBV2; D not resolved. Germline V lookup: CDR1 SNHLY, CDR2 FYNNEI. The CDR3 is 12 residues long. V was shortened by 6 bases and J by 8 bases, with 11 bases between the two germline ends. The CDR3 region is CASSPGGEPQHF. In DNA, the CDR3 is TGTGCCAGCAGCCCTGGCGGGGAGCCCCAGCATTTT. The variable domain in full, with the rest retrieved from reference TRBV2 and TRBJ1-5, is EPEVTQTPSHQVTQMGQEVILRCVPISNHLYFYWYRQILGQKVEFLVSFYNNEISEKSEIFDDQFSVERPDGSNFTLKIRSTKLEDSAMYFCASSPGGEPQHFGDGTRLSIL.

V gene TRBV3-1 (or the pseudogene TRBV3-2) combines with J gene TRBJ1-5; D gene unclear. CDR3 length: 13 residues. Trimming took off 0 bases at V and 3 bases at J, with 3 bases between the two ends. From germline, CDR1 is LGHDT and CDR2 YNNKEL (reference sequence). The CDR3 DNA reads as TGTGCCAGCAGCCAAGATGTCAATCAGCCCCAGCATTTT. Translating it yields CASSQDVNQPQHF.

For the CDR3, the DNA is TGTGCCAGCAGCCAATTACAGGGAGGAAACACCATATATTTT. It specifies CASSQLQGGNTIYF. This chain joins TRBV5-5 and TRBJ1-3; tentatively, D is TRBD1 (6 bases). Trimming left V 4 bases short and J 4 bases short, with 12 bases between. Germline V CDR1 and CDR2: SGHKS, YYEKEE (reference sequence). This CDR3 has 14 residues.

The J gene is TRBJ1-3, the V gene TRBV5-4; 9 nucleotides match TRBD1. There are 15 residues in the CDR3. J was trimmed by 3 bases and V by 3 bases; bases with no gene match: 4. Germline V CDR1 and CDR2: SGHNT, YYREEE (reference sequence). The CDR3 loop reads CASSSRGQGGNTIYF. CDR3 nucleotides: TGTGCCAGCAGCTCCCGGGGACAGGGTGGAAACACCATATATTTT.

This clone appeared a few times. The chain recombines TRBV28 with TRBJ1-2; the match to TRBD1 covers 7 bases. CDR1 is MDHEN, CDR2 SYDVKM, per germline. J lost 4 bases, V lost 7 bases, and 15 bases had no gene match. This CDR3 has 16 amino acids. The chain's CDR3 is CASNSETGSYIYGYTF. CDR3 bases: TGTGCCAGCAATTCCGAGACAGGGTCCTACATCTATGGCTACACCTTC.